This T cell receptor (beta chain) was sequenced during a study of siplizumab effects on memory and regulatory T cells (dated by TCRdb to between 2017 and 2020). Background on the whole study: The study examined how the anti-CD2 antibody siplizumab affects alloreactive T-cell subsets in allogeneic mixed lymphocyte reactions built from human PBMCs.

Receptor libraries were prepared by the immunoSEQ multiplex PCR assay. The deep sequencing platform assayed about 10^5 TCR templates per sample. Genomic DNA extracted from sorted T cells was used for TCRbeta CDR3 sequencing. The authors' pipeline ran thus. The R programming language was used for clonal analysis of TCRbeta CDR3 data. Alloreactive CD4+ and CD8+ clones were identified by comparing unstimulated samples to CFSE-low samples taken after the reaction. Regulatory or non-regulatory origin of alloreactive CD4+ clones was assigned by matching sequences to the sorted unstimulated Treg and non-Treg repertoires. In its TCRdb copy, this immuneACCESS table keeps in-frame sequences only and misses some clones. Where compared with another copy, unresolved V genes explain less than half of these, and the others have no known cause. The D gene and trimming were derived from the DNA, and the V and J assignments and clone size from that table. For this sample the table gives about 100,000 clones, of which 85% to 95% were detected only once. Approximately 1.3% of the sample is taken by the ten largest.

Sorted unstimulated T cells and proliferating T cells recovered from mixed lymphocyte reactions were subjected to TCRbeta CDR3 sequencing. Fresh whole blood from about 9 HLA-typed healthy donors was used as the source from which PBMCs were isolated. To map where alloreactive clones came from, unstimulated CD4+ non-regulatory T cells were FACS-sorted. A single count supports this clone. Its binding antigen is unknown. No much larger clone exists at a distance of one base, and base qualities are not known. Findings and caveats that apply to the study as a whole: Compared with memory T cells, unstimulated naive T cells appeared more diverse, and naive cells seemed to make a substantial contribution to the alloresponse. Sequences below about 10^-5 frequency were poorly captured, so only a minor fraction of alloreactive clones could be mapped to unstimulated subsets. Of the alloreactive CD4+ clones that could be mapped, the Treg-derived share averaged approximately 69% with siplizumab compared with 25% to 30% in control reactions. The cumulative frequency of alloreactive sequences traceable to unstimulated CD4+ memory T cells was significantly reduced by siplizumab. A naive or memory phenotype could not be assigned to roughly 80-95% of proliferating CD4+ or CD8+ clones. The suppressive function of proliferating Tregs from siplizumab cultures was not functionally confirmed.

V is cut back by 3 bases and J by 6 bases, with 14 bases in the junction unmatched. The CDR3 runs 18 amino acids, cysteine and phenylalanine included. The read is trimmed to its CDR3 DNA, 54 bases read in frame from base 1. Sequences KGHSH (CDR1) and LQKENI (CDR2) are obtained from the germline V gene. The V and J segments used are TRBV18 and TRBJ2-5, and TRBD1 aligns with 12 junction nucleotides. The specimen was non-Treg CD4+ T cells sorted from blood. The cell subset or site label on this specimen signifies: FACS-sorted unstimulated CD4+ non-regulatory T cells. The sequence came from a human donor in good health. Read as DNA, the sequence is TGTGCCAGCTCACCCCCGGGACAGGGGGCCGGTAACAGAAAGACCCAGTACTTC. This is translated as CASSPPGQGAGNRKTQYF.